This T cell receptor beta chain was captured by sequencing in a study of blood T cells in healthy people across ages. PCR was performed a second time for about 7 to 12 cycles using a sample-barcoded 5' primer and a J-beta primer mix. A 12-random-nucleotide template-switch adaptor tagged each cDNA molecule. Sequencing of every sample gave 3 million or more CDR3-containing paired-end reads. TCRdb ran MiXCR on the 5' RACE reads and lists one entry per CDR3 protein. The sample lists 600,000 to 1,000,000 distinct CDR3 sequences; roughly 60% were seen once. Each sample yielded at least 6 micrograms of PBMC total RNA. The CDR3 extends over 18 amino acids. Per germline, CDR1 LGHNA and CDR2 YSLEER. The ends lost 0 bases at V and 3 bases at J; junction bases unmatched: 9. There are a few counts of this clonotype. Antigen unknown. General observations from the study: From one million sequenced T cells, diversity estimates were lower bounds.

Specimen: blood. The chain joins TRBV4-3 to TRBJ2-3; 10 bases map to TRBD2. This receptor was obtained from a man aged 30 to 45 in good health. CDR3: CASSQDTSGTLITDTQYF. CDR3 in DNA: TGCGCCAGCAGCCAAGATACTAGCGGGACCCTCATAACAGATACGCAGTATTTT.